This TCR beta chain is drawn from a study of T cells after yellow fever vaccination. Turning to the study itself: Those fractions that held only low numbers of cells were prepared using the SMART-Seq v4 Ultra Low Input RNA kit. Study-level results: At under 98% for CD4 and about 88% for CD8, most primary-vaccination clones showed up again after the booster. A small share of clonotypes appeared in both CD4 and CD8 compartments.

The germline gives CDR1 SGHNT, CDR2 YYREEE (reference sequence). The CDR3 consists of 14 residues. Losses at the gene ends were 2 bases for V and 6 bases for J; bases not matched to a gene: 7. On this clonotype: The antigen is unknown.

The authors made TCR cDNA by 5'RACE template switching, adding a universal primer site and UMIs. TCRdb re-called the 5' RACE reads with MiXCR, one entry per CDR3 protein. Of approximately 300,000 distinct CDR3 sequences in the sample, around 6.8% were seen once. The origin of this receptor is a man between 18 and 35 years old who received the YFV17D yellow fever vaccine. The input for sequencing was PBMCs, taken about 41 days after the first yellow fever vaccination. The gene calls are TRBV5-4 and TRBJ1-2; 7 positions match TRBD1. The CDR3 reads CASSLGTALNGYTF. The CDR3 region has the DNA TGTGCCAGCAGCTTAGGGACAGCTTTAAATGGCTACACCTTC.